This record looks at one T cell receptor (beta chain) sequence and its context. The junction had 9 bases not matched to a gene; V was cut back by 4 bases and J by 8 bases. Germline lookup yields CDR1 DFQATT and CDR2 SNEGSKA (reference sequence). The CDR3 sequence is 15 residues long. From the RT-PCR reads, TCRdb called clonotypes with MiXCR, one entry per CDR3 protein. Of about 700,000 distinct CDR3 sequences detected, about 14% appear once; the ten largest clones hold 3.6%. The clonotype originates from a female donor in good health, serving as a healthy control. The rearrangement links TRBV20-1 to TRBJ2-1, with 12 bases aligning to TRBD2. Sequencing input: memory CD4+ T cells from blood. CDR3 in amino acids: CSAKDRTSGAYEQFF. The CDR3 DNA reads TGCAGTGCTAAGGACAGGACTAGCGGGGCGTATGAGCAGTTCTTC.